This T cell receptor (beta chain) was captured in a study of control samples from healthy donors and cancer patients. The CDR3 runs 15 residues. The germline V gene has CDR1 LGHNA and CDR2 YSLEER. Losses at the gene ends were 3 bases for V and 5 bases for J; bases not matched to a gene: 9. Measured with immunoSEQ multiplex PCR; TCRdb has only the in-frame clones, and not every one. The table has about 170,000 clones, just over 90% seen once; the top ten hold approximately 4%. This chain links TRBV4-3 with TRBJ1-1; 7 bases are shared with TRBD1. This receptor was identified in a woman aged 60-75 years in good health. The sequenced sample was blood. The DNA of the CDR3 is TGCGCCAGCAGCCACCTTACAGGGGCGAGGACTGAAGCTTTCTTT. Protein sequence: CASSHLTGARTEAFF.